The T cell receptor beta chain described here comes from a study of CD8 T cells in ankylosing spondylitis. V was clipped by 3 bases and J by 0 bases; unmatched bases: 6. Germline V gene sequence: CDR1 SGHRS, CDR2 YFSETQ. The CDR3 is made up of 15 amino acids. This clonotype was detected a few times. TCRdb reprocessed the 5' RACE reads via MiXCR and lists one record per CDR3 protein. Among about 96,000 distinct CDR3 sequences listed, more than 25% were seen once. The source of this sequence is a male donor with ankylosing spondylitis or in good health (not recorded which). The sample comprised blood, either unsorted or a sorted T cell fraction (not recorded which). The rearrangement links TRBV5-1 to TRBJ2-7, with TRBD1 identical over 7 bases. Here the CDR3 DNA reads TGCGCCAGCAGCTCCCGGGACAGTTCCTCCTACGAGCAGTACTTC. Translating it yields CASSSRDSSSYEQYF.